This TCR beta chain was sequenced for a study of T-cell memory formation after mild COVID-19. This clonotype was detected a few times. As yet, its antigen is unknown. General observations from the study: CD4+ contracting clones were mainly CM and EM; CD8+ ones, EMRA.

TCRdb used MiXCR to reprocess the 5' RACE reads, holding one entry per CDR3 protein. The sample consists of roughly 340,000 distinct CDR3 sequences, roughly 19% of them appearing once. V was cut by 3 bases and J by 8 bases, with 16 bases left in between. There are 14 residues in the CDR3. The V gene's germline CDR1 is MGHRA and CDR2 YSYEKL. The receptor was isolated from a young man who had mild COVID-19 (a few samples of this study predate the infection). Cell type and time point are not known. Sequenced material: PBMCs or a T cell subset sorted from them (not recorded which). The chain links TRBV4-1 to TRBJ1-2; D is unclear. The CDR3 loop is CASSHPARSSGYTF. In DNA, the CDR3 is TGCGCCAGCAGCCACCCCGCCCGTAGTTCAGGCTACACCTTC.